Shown below are 25 T cell receptor beta chains from a single sample sequenced in a study of shared clonotypes between healthy human individuals. Data came from immunoSEQ multiplex PCR; TCRdb stores just in-frame clones and leaves some out. The sample contains about 1 million clones, 65% to 75% of which appear only once. Specimen: memory CD4+ T cells sorted from blood. Sample subset: CD45RA-negative fraction. The receptors stem from a man younger than 35 in good health.

This clone was picked up one time. Other DNA sequences in this specimen translate into the identical CDR3. The chain carries TRBV10-3 and TRBJ2-7, with D uncertain. The germline gives CDR1 ENHRY, CDR2 SYGVKD. V was pared by 5 bases and J by 3 bases, with 5 bases between. The CDR3 sequence is 11 residues long. CDR3 sequence: CAISSSYEQYF. CDR3 coding DNA: TGTGCCATCAGTAGCAGCTACGAGCAGTACTTC.

This clone was found a few times. This sample also contains other DNA sequences that code for the same CDR3. This chain connects TRBV7-9 to TRBJ1-5; D gene ambiguous. The germline gives CDR1 SEHNR, CDR2 FQNEAQ (reference sequence). The CDR3 extends over 13 amino acids. V shed 3 bases and J shed 0 bases, with 3 bases lying between them. The CDR3: CASSFYSNQPQHF. DNA for the CDR3: TGTGCCAGCAGCTTCTATAGCAATCAGCCCCAGCATTTT.

At least ten counts were recorded for this clone. The chain has TRBV6-5 and TRBJ1-2, with 12 bases identical to TRBD1. The CDR3 is 14 residues long. After removal of 6 bases from V and 7 bases from J, the junction contained 6 bases not matched to a gene. The V gene's germline CDR1 is MNHEY and CDR2 SVGAGI. The CDR3 protein is CASRQGQGASGYTF. The DNA of the CDR3 is TGTGCCAGCAGGCAGGGACAGGGGGCATCTGGCTACACCTTC.

This chain links TRBV12-5 with TRBJ2-2; TRBD2 aligns across 11 bases. The germline CDR1 and CDR2 sequences are LGHNT and FRNRAP. J was trimmed by 3 bases and V by 6 bases; bases with no gene match: 6. The CDR3 runs to 16 residues. In DNA, the CDR3 is TGTGCTAGTGGCTTAGGGACTAGCGGATACACCGGGGAGCTGTTTTTT. Amino acid sequence: CASGLGTSGYTGELFF.

The rearrangement joins TRBV15 to TRBJ1-5, with a possible D match to TRBD1 (6 bases). V gave up 8 bases and J gave up 3 bases, with 17 bases separating them. Germline V gene data show CDR1 as LNHNV and CDR2 as YYDKDF (reference sequence). The length of the CDR3 is 15 residues. CDR3 sequence (DNA): TGTGCCACCTCGGCTTTAGGACAGTTCAATCAGCCCCAGCATTTT. It is translated as CATSALGQFNQPQHF. Variable domain in full (rest from reference TRBV15 and TRBJ1-5): DAMVIQNPRYQVTQFGKPVTLSCSQTLNHNVMYWYQQKSSQAPKLLFHYYDKDFNNEADTPDNFQSRRPNTSFCFLDIRSPGLGDTAMYLCATSALGQFNQPQHFGDGTRLSIL.

The chain recombines TRBV27 with TRBJ2-7; D is possibly TRBD1 (6 bases). CDR1 and CDR2 from the germline V gene are MNHEY and SMNVEV (reference sequence). The V end lost 3 bases, the J end lost 7 bases, and 19 bases lay between the germline ends. The CDR3 extends over 15 amino acids. This CDR3 is CASSFSGEPFREQYF. CDR3 nucleotide sequence: TGTGCCAGCAGTTTTTCAGGGGAACCCTTTAGAGAGCAGTACTTC.

V usage is TRBV5-1 and J usage is TRBJ1-4; the match to TRBD1 covers 8 bases. CDR1 and CDR2 (germline): SGHRS, YFSETQ. The CDR3 has 15 amino acids. V shed 2 bases, J shed 7 bases, and the junction held 7 bases outside the gene matches. This chain's CDR3 is CASSFGQGGGEKLFF. CDR3 nucleotides: TGCGCCAGCAGCTTCGGACAGGGCGGTGGTGAAAAACTGTTTTTT.

The chain recombines TRBV10-3 with TRBJ1-4, with D perhaps TRBD1 (5 bases). V was shortened by 7 bases and J by 2 bases, with 8 bases between the two germline ends. Looked up from germline, CDR1 is ENHRY and CDR2 is SYGVKD. This CDR3 comprises 13 residues. The CDR3 DNA reads TGTGCCATCAAGGGGCAGACTAATGAAAAACTGTTTTTT. It translates to CAIKGQTNEKLFF.

This clone was observed a few times. The chain combines TRBV10-1 with TRBJ1-2; a weak D match, TRBD1 (5 bases). Trimming removed 3 bases at V and 3 bases at J, with 8 bases between. CDR1 is WNHNN, CDR2 SYGVQD, per germline (reference sequence). This CDR3 has 13 residues. The CDR3 protein is CASSEGVDYGYTF. CDR3 nucleotide sequence: TGCGCCAGCAGTGAAGGGGTCGACTATGGCTACACCTTC.

V usage is TRBV4-3 and J usage is TRBJ1-5; tentative D call: TRBD1 (5 bases). The CDR3 sequence is 13 residues long. V was trimmed by 0 bases and J by 5 bases, leaving 5 bases between them. The germline V gene encodes CDR1 LGHNA and CDR2 YSLEER. The DNA of the CDR3 is TGCGCCAGCAGCCAAGAGGGGGATCAGCCCCAGCATTTT. This translates into CASSQEGDQPQHF.

The J gene is TRBJ2-1, the V gene TRBV4-3; 9 nucleotides line up with TRBD2. CDR3 length: 17 residues. V lost 0 bases to trimming and J lost 3 bases; unmatched junction nucleotides: 6. Germline V gene sequence: CDR1 LGHNA, CDR2 YSLEER. The CDR3 is CASSQDSSGKLYNEQFF. CDR3 coding DNA: TGCGCCAGCAGCCAAGATTCTAGCGGGAAGCTCTACAATGAGCAGTTCTTC.

CDR3: CASKQGVGSPLHF. Written as DNA, the CDR3 is TGTGCCTCCAAACAGGGTGTTGGCTCACCCCTCCACTTT. The rearrangement joins TRBV6-1 to TRBJ1-6, with D perhaps matching TRBD1 (6 bases). The CDR3 loop spans 13 amino acids. The V end was cut by 11 bases, the J end by 10 bases, with 18 bases between. The germline gives CDR1 MNHNS, CDR2 SASEGT.

The CDR3 DNA sequence: TGTGCCAGCAAAAACCCGCGGGGGGCCACAGATACGCAGTATTTT. It specifies CASKNPRGATDTQYF. J is TRBJ2-3 and V is TRBV6-5; 8 nucleotides match TRBD2. The length of the CDR3 is 15 residues. Germline V gives CDR1 MNHEY, CDR2 SVGAGI. Trimming took 7 bases from V and 2 from J; bases not matched to a gene: 8.

The chain is built from TRBV28 and TRBJ2-7; 7 bases line up with TRBD1. Germline CDR1 is MDHEN and CDR2 is SYDVKM. This CDR3 is built from 15 residues. V lost 6 bases to trimming and J lost 0 bases; unmatched junction nucleotides: 8. CDR3 residues: CASSHSGTVSYEQYF. The CDR3 DNA reads as TGTGCCAGCAGCCACTCCGGGACAGTCTCCTACGAGCAGTACTTC. Complete variable domain (other parts from reference TRBV28 and TRBJ2-7): DVKVTQSSRYLVKRTGEKVFLECVQDMDHENMFWYRQDPGLGLRLIYFSYDVKMKEKGDIPEGYSVSREKKERFSLILESASTNQTSMYLCASSHSGTVSYEQYFGPGTRLTVT.

The chain recombines TRBV5-1 with TRBJ2-3; tentatively, D is TRBD1 (5 bases). The CDR3 is 15 residues long. CDR1 and CDR2 from the germline V gene are SGHRS and YFSETQ. V lost 4 bases and J lost 5, with 17 bases in between. The DNA of the CDR3 is TGCGCCAGCAGCCTTGACAGAAGCACAGGAGATACGCAGTATTTT. It codes for CASSLDRSTGDTQYF.

The chain has TRBV6-6 and TRBJ1-5, with 7 positions matching TRBD1. V gave up 4 bases and J gave up 4 bases; unmatched junction bases: 10. CDR1 and CDR2 (germline): MNHNY, SVGAGI (reference sequence). There are 16 residues in the CDR3. The CDR3 DNA reads as TGTGCCAGCAGTTTGAGAAAAACAGGGGAGAATCAGCCCCAGCATTTT. Amino acids: CASSLRKTGENQPQHF.

The chain joins TRBV2 to TRBJ2-7; D may be TRBD2 (6 bases). The ends were cut back, 8 bases at V and 6 bases at J, with 20 bases in the middle. The germline gives CDR1 SNHLY, CDR2 FYNNEI. This CDR3 has 14 amino acids. DNA of the CDR3: TGTGCCAGCGGGGGAAGGAGGGTACTAAGCGAGCAGTACTTC. Amino acid sequence: CASGGRRVLSEQYF.

The chain employs TRBV2 and TRBJ2-7; no reliable D call. This CDR3 has 12 residues. The V and J ends lost 6 bases and 3 bases respectively, with 9 bases between them. The V gene's germline CDR1 is SNHLY and CDR2 FYNNEI. CDR3 region: CASSGSYYEQYF. CDR3 DNA sequence: TGTGCCAGCAGCGGATCTTACTACGAGCAGTACTTC.

This chain joins TRBV27 and TRBJ2-1; perhaps TRBD1 as D (6 bases). The germline gives CDR1 MNHEY, CDR2 SMNVEV (reference sequence). V lost 6 bases, J lost 3 bases, and 12 bases lay in between. The CDR3 is 14 amino acids. CDR3 sequence reads: CASRSGDSYNEQFF. The CDR3 region has the DNA TGTGCCAGCAGGTCAGGGGATAGCTACAATGAGCAGTTCTTC.

The chain employs TRBV19 and TRBJ2-2; 8 bases line up with TRBD2. Germline assignment: CDR1 LNHDA and CDR2 SQIVND (reference sequence). The length of the CDR3 is 15 residues. Losses at the gene ends were 4 bases for V and 5 bases for J; bases not matched to a gene: 6. CDR3 loop: CASSKPGLGTGELFF. The CDR3 DNA is TGTGCCAGTAGTAAACCGGGACTAGGGACCGGGGAGCTGTTTTTT.

This chain uses TRBV18 with TRBJ1-1; D might be TRBD1 (6 bases). V was pared by 5 bases and J by 3 bases, with 13 bases between. The CDR3 covers 14 residues. CDR1 and CDR2 from the germline V gene are KGHSH and LQKENI. The CDR3 coding sequence is TGTGCCAGCTCATCATACAGGGACCACACTGAAGCTTTCTTT. Translating gives CASSSYRDHTEAFF.

The V and J genes are TRBV19 and TRBJ1-2, with D tentatively TRBD1 (5 bases). Germline V gene sequence: CDR1 LNHDA, CDR2 SQIVND (reference sequence). Trimming stripped 2 bases from V and 2 bases from J, with 12 bases between. The length of the CDR3 is 15 residues. CDR3 residues: CASSISTKGNYGYTF. The CDR3 DNA follows: TGTGCCAGTAGTATATCCACCAAGGGGAACTATGGCTACACCTTC.

This clone has more than one count but fewer than ten. This chain uses TRBV15 with TRBJ2-4; possible D gene TRBD1, 5 bases. Germline lookup yields CDR1 LNHNV and CDR2 YYDKDF (reference sequence). The CDR3 sequence is 16 residues long. V shed 0 bases and J shed 3 bases, with 12 bases lying between them. This CDR3 is CATSREGQIGKNIQYF. In DNA form, the CDR3 reads TGTGCCACCAGCAGAGAGGGGCAAATTGGCAAAAACATTCAGTACTTC. Supplemented by reference TRBV15 and TRBJ2-4, the full variable domain reads DAMVIQNPRYQVTQFGKPVTLSCSQTLNHNVMYWYQQKSSQAPKLLFHYYDKDFNNEADTPDNFQSRRPNTSFCFLDIRSPGLGDTAMYLCATSREGQIGKNIQYFGAGTRLSVL.

This clone occurred a few times. The chain carries TRBV7-9 and TRBJ2-1; perhaps TRBD2 as D (5 bases). CDR3 size: 14 residues. Trimming stripped 5 bases from V and 5 bases from J, with 13 bases between. CDR1 SEHNR and CDR2 FQNEAQ come from the germline V gene (reference sequence). CDR3 nucleotides: TGTGCCAGCAGCCAAACTAGGTCCGACAATGAGCAGTTCTTC. This codes for CASSQTRSDNEQFF.

The sample holds a few counts of this clone. The chain recombines TRBV28 with TRBJ1-1; D unresolved. V lost 1 base and J lost 7, with 7 bases in between. The CDR3 runs 12 residues. Germline CDR1 is MDHEN and CDR2 is SYDVKM. The DNA of the CDR3 is TGTGCCAGCAGTTTATTTGGAGGTGAAGCTTTCTTT. Amino acid sequence: CASSLFGGEAFF.